The clone carrying this T cell receptor beta chain has more than one count but fewer than ten. The antigen remains undetermined. Construction of the TCR beta libraries employed iRepertoire HTBI primers in conjunction with Arm-PCR of CDR3 regions. TCRdb re-derived calls from the multiplex PCR reads in MiXCR, one entry per CDR3 protein. The sample yields around 340,000 distinct CDR3 sequences, 15% to 20% seen once. These data belong to a study of regulatory T cells in long-lasting Graves disease. Study summary: Positive TSH receptor antibodies alongside over 5 years of antithyroid drugs were what marked Graves' disease as persistent.

Study-level findings and limits: Researchers reported studying only peripheral blood, not thyroid tissue.

Specified time point: persistent/refractory GD, antithyroid drugs over 5 years with positive TRAb. PBMCs were the source of the RNA used for TCR sequencing. This CDR3 contains 17 residues. The germline V gene encodes CDR1 MNHEY and CDR2 SVGEGT. V lost 6 bases, J lost 0 bases, and 18 bases lay in between. Here the sequenced sample was peripheral blood mononuclear cells (PBMCs), taken when the disease was refractory, from a patient treated with antithyroid drugs. The TCR sequence derives from a female donor with Graves disease. V usage is TRBV6-2 or TRBV6-3 and J usage is TRBJ2-1; D remains unclear. CDR3 bases: TGTGCCAGCAGCCAATGGTCCTTCGAAGGCTCCTACAATGAGCAGTTCTTC. Residues: CASSQWSFEGSYNEQFF.